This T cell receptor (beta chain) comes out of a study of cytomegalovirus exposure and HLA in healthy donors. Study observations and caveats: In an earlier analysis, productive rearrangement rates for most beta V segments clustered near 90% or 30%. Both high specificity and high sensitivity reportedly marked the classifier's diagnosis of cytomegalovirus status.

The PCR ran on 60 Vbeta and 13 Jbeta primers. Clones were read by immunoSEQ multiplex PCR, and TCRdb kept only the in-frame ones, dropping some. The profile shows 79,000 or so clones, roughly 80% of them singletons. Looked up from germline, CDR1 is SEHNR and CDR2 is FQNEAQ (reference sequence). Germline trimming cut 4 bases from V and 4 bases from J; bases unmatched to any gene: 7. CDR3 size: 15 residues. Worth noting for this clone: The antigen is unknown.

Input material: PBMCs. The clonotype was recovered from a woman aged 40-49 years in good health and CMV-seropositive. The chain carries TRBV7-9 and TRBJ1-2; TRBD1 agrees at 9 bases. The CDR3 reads CASSSQGAHGYGYTF. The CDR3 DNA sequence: TGTGCCAGCAGCTCACAGGGGGCACATGGCTATGGCTACACCTTC.